This record covers a single TCR beta chain. This clonotype was seen ten or more times. The clone's antigen remains unknown. Base qualities are missing; no much larger clone stands one base away. These data belong to a study of spatial heterogeneity in lung cancer (dated by TCRdb to the late 2010s). With respect to the entire study: Beta-chain transcripts were consistently detected in greater numbers than alpha-chain transcripts, which likely reflected higher beta-chain transcript abundance. A strong correlation was found between TCR transcript counts in tumor regions and a T cell transcriptional module score from matched bulk RNA-seq. In the raw uncorrected reads, each unique combination of TCR and UMI appeared more than ten times on average. In non-small cell lung cancer, the study made a quantitative comparison of TCR alpha and beta repertoires among multiple tumor regions, matched nontumor lung and blood. The study linked features of the TCR repertoire to counts of nonsynonymous mutations, which were determined by whole-exome sequencing of tumor tissue. Both alpha and beta chains were TCR-sequenced in fewer than 250 tumor regions, some 64 matched nontumor lung samples and roughly 50 PBMC samples obtained at surgery. What the authors observed across the whole study: TCR-seq coverage of tumor T cells was estimated to be only 7% to 7.5% for alpha chains and 13% for beta chains. Confirming at a functional level the hypothesis that regional TCRs recognize regional mutations was considered to require additional single-cell paired TCR alpha and beta sequencing. The tumor nonsynonymous mutation count correlated with the number of expanded intratumoral alpha and beta TCRs. The count of ubiquitous expanded TCRs correlated with the count of ubiquitous nonsynonymous mutations, and the count of regional expanded TCRs correlated with the count of regional nonsynonymous mutations.

This specimen's time point label, interpreted: sample taken at primary tumor resection. Donors were 70 or so patients with early-stage, untreated non-small cell lung cancer from the lung TRACERx cohort. TCR sequencing used whole RNA extracted from tumor and nontumor lung tissue, or from cryopreserved PBMC samples, without cell sorting. Only patients for whom sufficient RNA was available from at least two tumor regions were selected for TCR sequencing. Tumor and adjacent nontumor lung specimens were reviewed by a lung pathologist before selection. The method behind the library was 5' RACE. The reads were generated on a NextSeq 500. To allow correction of PCR and sequencing errors, the TCR library protocol tagged every TCR cDNA molecule with a unique molecular identifier. The original methods were these. TCR identification, UMI-based error correction and CDR3 extraction were performed with Decombinator tools. Expanded TCRs were defined as those above a frequency of 2 per 1,000, corresponding to the top 1% of the tumor frequency distribution. Expanded tumor TCRs statistically deemed absent (corrected P<0.05) from at least one tumor region were classed as regional, and all other expanded tumor TCRs were classed as ubiquitous. Renyi diversity was calculated using the R vegan package after each repertoire was subsampled 100 times to 5,000 TCRs. CDR3 similarity networks were built from amino acid triplet string-kernel similarity, connecting CDR3s with pairwise similarity above 0.82. The public reads were quality trimmed at Q25 with fastp and then assembled into clones with MiXCR by TCRdb, keeping productive beta chains. Every CDR3 protein is listed once, alongside the most common genes and DNA of its rows. Here the V and J calls rest on TCRdb's processing, not on the authors' analysis. This sample is represented by 20,000 to 30,000 distinct CDR3 sequences; around 10% of them were singletons. The top ten hold 7% to 9% of the sample.

The CDR3, cysteine through phenylalanine, is 13 amino acids long. Only the CDR3 DNA stays, 39 bases, in frame from base 1. V loses 0 bases of germline sequence and J loses 7 bases, and the interval between the two ends is 9 bases. The germline V gene encodes CDR1 DFQATT and CDR2 SNEGSKA (reference sequence). This sequence originates from a male donor with early-stage non-small cell lung cancer. This chain joins TRBV20-1 to TRBJ1-4; the D gene is not confidently resolved. This material consisted of lung tumor tissue, taken at surgery. The nucleotides read TGCAGTGCTAGAGATGGTCCAGGTGAAAAACTGTTTTTT. Protein translation: CSARDGPGEKLFF.